The T cell receptor (beta chain) described here comes from a study of blood T cell repertoires in COVID-19. This clone was observed once. The J segment lost 10 bases and the V segment lost 2 bases, leaving 6 bases of the junction unmatched. Looked up from germline, CDR1 is LNHDA and CDR2 is SQIVND (reference sequence). CDR3 length equals 13 residues. Sequencing used immunoSEQ multiplex PCR; TCRdb keeps in-frame clones, though not all of them. Counted here are under 200,000 clones, roughly 82% occurring once; the ten biggest clones make up more than 4.5%. This clonotype was sampled from a woman aged 55 to 70 with acute COVID-19. The specimen was PBMCs or T cells enriched from blood (not recorded which). The chain links TRBV19 to TRBJ1-1; TRBD1 agrees at 8 bases. CDR3 residues: CASSISRGLRAFF. CDR3 bases: TGTGCCAGTAGTATAAGCAGGGGGCTAAGAGCTTTCTTT. The full variable domain, its missing parts supplied by reference TRBV19 and TRBJ1-1, is DGGITQSPKYLFRKEGQNVTLSCEQNLNHDAMYWYRQDPGQGLRLIYYSQIVNDFQKGDIAEGYSVSREKKESFPLTVTSAQKNPTAFYLCASSISRGLRAFFGQGTRLTVV.